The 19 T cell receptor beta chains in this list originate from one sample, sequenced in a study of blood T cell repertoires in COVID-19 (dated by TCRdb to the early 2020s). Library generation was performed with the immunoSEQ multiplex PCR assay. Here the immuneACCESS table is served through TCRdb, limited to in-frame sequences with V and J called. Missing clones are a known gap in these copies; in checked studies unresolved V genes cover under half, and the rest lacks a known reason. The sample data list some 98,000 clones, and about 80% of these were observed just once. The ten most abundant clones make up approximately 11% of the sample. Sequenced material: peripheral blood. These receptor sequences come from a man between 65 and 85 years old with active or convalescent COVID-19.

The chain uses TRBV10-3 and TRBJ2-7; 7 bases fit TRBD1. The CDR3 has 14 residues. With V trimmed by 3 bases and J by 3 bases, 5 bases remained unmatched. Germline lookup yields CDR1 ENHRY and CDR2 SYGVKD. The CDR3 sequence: CAISDLTGFYEQYF. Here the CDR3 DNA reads TGTGCCATCAGTGACCTGACAGGGTTCTACGAGCAGTACTTC.

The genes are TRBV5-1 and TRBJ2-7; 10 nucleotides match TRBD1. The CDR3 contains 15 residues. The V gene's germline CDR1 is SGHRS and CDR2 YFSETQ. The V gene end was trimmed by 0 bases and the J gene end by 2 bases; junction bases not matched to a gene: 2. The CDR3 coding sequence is TGCGCCAGCAGCTTGGCCGGGACAGGGGCCTACGAGCAGTACTTC. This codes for CASSLAGTGAYEQYF.

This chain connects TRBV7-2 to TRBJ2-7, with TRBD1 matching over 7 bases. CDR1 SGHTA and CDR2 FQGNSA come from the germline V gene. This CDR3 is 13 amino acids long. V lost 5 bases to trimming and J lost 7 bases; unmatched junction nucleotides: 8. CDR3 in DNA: TGTGCCAGCAGCCAGGGACAGCGGACGGAGCAGTACTTC. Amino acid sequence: CASSQGQRTEQYF.

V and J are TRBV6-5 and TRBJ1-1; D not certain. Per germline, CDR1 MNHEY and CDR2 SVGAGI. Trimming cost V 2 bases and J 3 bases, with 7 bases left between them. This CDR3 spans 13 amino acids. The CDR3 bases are TGTGCCAGCAGTTACGGGCAGCACACTGAAGCTTTCTTT. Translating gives CASSYGQHTEAFF.

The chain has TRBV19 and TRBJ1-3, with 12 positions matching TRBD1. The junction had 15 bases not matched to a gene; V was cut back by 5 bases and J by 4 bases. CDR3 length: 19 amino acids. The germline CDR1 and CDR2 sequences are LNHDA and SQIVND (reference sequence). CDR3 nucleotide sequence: TGTGCCAGTAGTTTAACCGGGACAGGGGGCCCATTTGGAGGAAACACCATATATTTT. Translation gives CASSLTGTGGPFGGNTIYF.

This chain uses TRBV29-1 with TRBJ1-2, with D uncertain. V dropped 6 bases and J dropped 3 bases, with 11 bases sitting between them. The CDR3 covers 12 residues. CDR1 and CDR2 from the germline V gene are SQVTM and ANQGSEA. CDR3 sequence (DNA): TGCAGCGTCCGGTCAATTGACTATGGCTACACCTTC. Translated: CSVRSIDYGYTF.

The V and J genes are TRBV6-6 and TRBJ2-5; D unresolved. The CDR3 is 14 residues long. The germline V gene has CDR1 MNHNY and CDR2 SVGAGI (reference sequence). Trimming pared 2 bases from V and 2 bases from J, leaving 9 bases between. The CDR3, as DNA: TGTGCCAGCAGTTACCAAGCAATTCAAGAGACCCAGTACTTC. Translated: CASSYQAIQETQYF.

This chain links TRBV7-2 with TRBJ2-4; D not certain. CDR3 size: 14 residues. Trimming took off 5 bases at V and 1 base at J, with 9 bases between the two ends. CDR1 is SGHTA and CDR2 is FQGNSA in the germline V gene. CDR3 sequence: CASSPEWAKNIQYF. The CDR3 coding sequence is TGTGCCAGCAGCCCCGAGTGGGCCAAAAACATTCAGTACTTC.

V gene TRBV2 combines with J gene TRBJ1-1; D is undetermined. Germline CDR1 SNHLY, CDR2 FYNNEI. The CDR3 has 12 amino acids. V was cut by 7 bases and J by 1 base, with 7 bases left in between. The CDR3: CASKLRNTEAFF. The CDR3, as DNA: TGTGCCAGCAAGCTTCGGAACACTGAAGCTTTCTTT.

CDR3 in DNA: TGTGCCAGCAGTTACAGGGGCGAGAACACTGAAGCTTTCTTT. This gives the protein CASSYRGENTEAFF. The chain joins TRBV2 to TRBJ1-1; 7 bases are shared with TRBD1. Germline V gene sequence: CDR1 SNHLY, CDR2 FYNNEI. The trim removed 5 bases at V and 1 base at J, leaving 4 bases unmatched. The CDR3 is 14 amino acids.

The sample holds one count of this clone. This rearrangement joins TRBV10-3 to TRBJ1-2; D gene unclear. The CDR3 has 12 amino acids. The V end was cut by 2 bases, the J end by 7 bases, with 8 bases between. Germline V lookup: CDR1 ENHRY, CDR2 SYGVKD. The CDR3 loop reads CAISEPGVGYTF. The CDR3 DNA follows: TGTGCCATCAGTGAGCCCGGGGTTGGCTACACCTTC.

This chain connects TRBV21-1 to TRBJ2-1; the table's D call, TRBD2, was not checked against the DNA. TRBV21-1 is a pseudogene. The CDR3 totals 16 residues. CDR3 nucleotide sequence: TGTGCCAGCAGCAAAGCTAGCGGGGCCCTTTGCAATGAGCAGTTCTTC. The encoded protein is CASSKASGALCNEQFF.

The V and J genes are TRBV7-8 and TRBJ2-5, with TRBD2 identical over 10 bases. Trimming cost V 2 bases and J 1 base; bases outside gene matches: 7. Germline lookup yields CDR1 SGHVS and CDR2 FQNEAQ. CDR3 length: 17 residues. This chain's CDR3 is CASSLLGLAGAQETQYF. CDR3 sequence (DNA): TGTGCCAGCAGCTTACTAGGGCTAGCGGGGGCCCAAGAGACCCAGTACTTC.

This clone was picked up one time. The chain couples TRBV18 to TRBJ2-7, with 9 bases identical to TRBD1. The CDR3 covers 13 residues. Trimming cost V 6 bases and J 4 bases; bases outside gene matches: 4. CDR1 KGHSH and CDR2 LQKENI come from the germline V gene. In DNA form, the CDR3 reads TGTGCCAGCTCCCATGGACAGGGGTACGAGCAGTACTTC. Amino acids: CASSHGQGYEQYF.

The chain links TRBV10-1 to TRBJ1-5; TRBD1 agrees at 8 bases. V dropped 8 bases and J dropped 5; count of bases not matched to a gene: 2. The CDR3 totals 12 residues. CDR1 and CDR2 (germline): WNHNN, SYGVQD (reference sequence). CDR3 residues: CASGTGDQPQHF. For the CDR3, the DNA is TGCGCCAGCGGGACAGGAGATCAGCCCCAGCATTTT.

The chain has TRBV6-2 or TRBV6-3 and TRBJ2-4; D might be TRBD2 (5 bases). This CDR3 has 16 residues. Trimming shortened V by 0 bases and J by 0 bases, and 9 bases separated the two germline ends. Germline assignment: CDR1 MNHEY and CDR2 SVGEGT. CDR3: CASSYSPSGAKNIQYF. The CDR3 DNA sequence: TGTGCCAGCAGTTACTCCCCCAGCGGAGCCAAAAACATTCAGTACTTC.

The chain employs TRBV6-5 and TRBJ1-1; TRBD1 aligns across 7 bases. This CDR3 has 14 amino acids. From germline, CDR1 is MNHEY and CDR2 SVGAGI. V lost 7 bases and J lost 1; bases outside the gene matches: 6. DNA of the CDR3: TGTGCCAGCACCGAACAGGGGCAGAACACTGAAGCTTTCTTT. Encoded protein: CASTEQGQNTEAFF.

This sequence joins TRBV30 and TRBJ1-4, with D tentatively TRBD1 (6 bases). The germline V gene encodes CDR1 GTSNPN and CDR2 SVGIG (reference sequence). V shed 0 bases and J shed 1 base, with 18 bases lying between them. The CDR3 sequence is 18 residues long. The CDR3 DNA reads TGTGCCTGGAGTGTAAGGGGGGGGTACATCAAAACTAATGAAAAACTGTTTTTT. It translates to CAWSVRGGYIKTNEKLFF.

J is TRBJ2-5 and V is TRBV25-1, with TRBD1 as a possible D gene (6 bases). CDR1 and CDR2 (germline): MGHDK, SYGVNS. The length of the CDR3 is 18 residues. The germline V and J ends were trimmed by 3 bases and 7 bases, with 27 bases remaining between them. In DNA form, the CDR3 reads TGTGCCAGCAGTGATCCCGGGACAACCGCCGCCAAACTGGGGACCCAGTACTTC. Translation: CASSDPGTTAAKLGTQYF.